The present TCR beta chain was sequenced within a study of T cells in Graves' hyperthyroidism and ophthalmopathy. V shed 6 bases and J 0 bases; nucleotides not matched to a gene: 2. The CDR3 covers 16 residues. Per germline, CDR1 SNHLY and CDR2 FYNNEI. This clonotype has at least ten counts. The antigen is unknown. Whole-study results and caveats: Most thyroid clonotypes with frequency above 0.001 were detected in blood.

Ophthalmopathy patients had Clinical Activity Score at least 3, NOSPECS grade at least 4, duration under 3 months. Amplification targeted TCR beta CDR3 regions from RNA transcripts. With the HTBI primer set, the TCR CDR3 went through a first round of RT-PCR. MiXCR, run by TCRdb on the multiplex PCR reads, gives a single entry per CDR3 protein. This table has hundreds of thousands of distinct CDR3 sequences, about 15% appearing once. V and J are TRBV2 and TRBJ2-2; 12 bases are shared with TRBD2. This clonotype was obtained from a woman aged 45 to 65 with Graves' ophthalmopathy. Material: blood. The CDR3 reads CASSGTSGSNTGELFF. The CDR3 region has the DNA TGTGCCAGCAGCGGGACTAGCGGGTCGAACACCGGGGAGCTGTTTTTT.